The sample holds one count of the clone carrying this T cell receptor beta chain. Sequencing was performed with immunoSEQ multiplex PCR; in TCRdb, only in-frame clones are kept and a portion is missing. The sample lists 550,000 to 800,000 clones, 80% to 90% seen once, with about 0.011% in the top ten. This sample was taken from a study of shared T cell receptors in the human thymus. These data also featured in a second study, about human thymus T cells. From that paper: Donors were healthy Finnish babies undergoing corrective operations for congenital heart defects. Resections that were taken during corrective heart surgery supplied the thymus tissue. Thymic repertoires overlap heavily among unrelated individuals, related research has reported.

The specimen sequenced was thymocytes. This receptor was obtained from a girl under three years old with a congenital heart defect.

In nucleotides, the CDR3 is TGCGCCAGCAGCTTATACTTGACAGGGGACACCGGGGAGCTGTTTTTT. Its protein product is CASSLYLTGDTGELFF. The chain uses TRBV5-1 and TRBJ2-2; TRBD1 matches at 8 bases. The ends lost 2 bases at V and 3 bases at J; junction bases unmatched: 6. Per the germline V gene, CDR1 is SGHRS and CDR2 is YFSETQ. The CDR3 extends over 16 amino acids.